These T cell receptor beta chains were read from a single sample in a study of technical replicates of blood from a few donors. TCRdb's copy holds only in-frame clones and misses some; the assay was immunoSEQ multiplex PCR. The sample consists of about 70,000 clones, roughly nine tenths of them appearing once. The sequenced material came from PBMCs. The receptors here all came from a human donor in good health. Some clones in this sample may be carry-over from other donors' samples. Both conserved end residues are part of each CDR3. The D gene is left open where the match is weak. Rows may omit the clone size; those that give it use once, few, many or a size class.

NA,TRBV5-4,TRBJ2-5,NA,TGTGCCAGCAGCTTGGGGGGGGGCACGACCCAGTACTTC,CASSLGGGTTQYF
NA,TRBV4-2,TRBJ1-6,NA,TGTGCCAGCAGCCAAGGAGCCTCGGGCAGGGTGAATTCACCCCTCCACTTT,CASSQGASGRVNSPLHF
few,TRBV5-1,TRBJ2-1,TRBD2,TGCGCCAGCACCTCGGGGGGGGGCTACAATGAGCAGTTCTTC,CASTSGGGYNEQFF
NA,TRBV15,TRBJ1-2,TRBD1,TGTGCCACCTCCAGGCAGGGGGCCTATGGCTACACCTTC,CATSRQGAYGYTF
NA,TRBV15,TRBJ1-4,NA,TGTGCCACCAGCAGAGATTGGGGGGGGAATGAAAAACTGTTTTTT,CATSRDWGGNEKLFF
NA,TRBV19,TRBJ2-7,NA,TGTGCCAGTAGTAGAGACATTTCCTACGAGCAGTACTTC,CASSRDISYEQYF
NA,TRBV15,TRBJ1-3,NA,TGTGCCACCAGCAGGAGGACACCGAGCTCTGGAAACACCATATATTTT,CATSRRTPSSGNTIYF
NA,TRBV7-9,TRBJ1-1,TRBD1,TGTGCCAGCAGCCTCCTTCCGGGACAGGGTGTCTTAGGAGCTTTCTTT,CASSLLPGQGVLGAFF
NA,TRBV9,TRBJ2-1,TRBD1,TGTGCCAGCAGCCCTACCGGGACAGGGGGCAAGAATGAGCAGTTCTTC,CASSPTGTGGKNEQFF
NA,TRBV7-3,TRBJ1-2,NA,TGTGCCAGCAGCCCAGGGTCGGGTCATGGCTACACCTTC,CASSPGSGHGYTF
NA,TRBV4-1,TRBJ2-4,NA,TGCGCCAGCAGCCAAGAAGGGGGGGGGACCGACTTAGCCAAAAACATTCAGTACTTC,CASSQEGGGTDLAKNIQYF
NA,TRBV19,TRBJ2-1,NA,TGTGCCAGTAGATCGGCCTCAGGGGAGCAGTTCTTC,CASRSASGEQFF
NA,TRBV11-2,TRBJ2-1,TRBD2,TGTGCCAGCAGCCTACGACTAGCGGGTGTATCCTACAATGAGCAGTTCTTC,CASSLRLAGVSYNEQFF
NA,TRBV2,TRBJ2-5,NA,TGTGCCAGCAGTGAAGACGAGAGGATCGGAGAGACCCAGTACTTC,CASSEDERIGETQYF
NA,TRBV5-3,TRBJ2-1,TRBD2,TGTGCCAGAAGCTTGAGCGGGGACGGTTCCAATGAGCAGTTCTTC,CARSLSGDGSNEQFF
NA,TRBV7-9,TRBJ1-6,NA,TGTGCCAGCAGCCACTCCGATGGTACCCTCCACTTT,CASSHSDGTLHF
NA,TRBV5-1,TRBJ1-2,NA,TGCGCCAGCAGCTTGTTCTGGGGCCGTGGCTACACCTTC,CASSLFWGRGYTF
NA,TRBV19,TRBJ1-3,NA,TGTGCCAGTAGTATGAGGGAGAGCTCTGGAAACACCATATATTTT,CASSMRESSGNTIYF
NA,TRBV6-6,TRBJ2-7,NA,TGTGCCAGCAGTTCGAGCTCCTACGAGCAGTACTTC,CASSSSSYEQYF
NA,TRBV4-3,TRBJ2-7,NA,TGCGCCAGCAGCCCCTTGGGGTTGGGGGGACGGTACGAGCAGTACTTC,CASSPLGLGGRYEQYF
once,TRBV27,TRBJ2-1,NA,TGTGCCAGCAGTTACATGGGGGGTGTAGCCTACAATGAGCAGTTCTTC,CASSYMGGVAYNEQFF
NA,TRBV29-1,TRBJ1-2,NA,TGCAGCGTTGAAGATCAGGGGACCCAGGACCACTATGGCTACACCTTC,CSVEDQGTQDHYGYTF
once,TRBV19,TRBJ2-1,NA,TGTGCCAGTAGTATAGCCCTATCCGACTACAATGAGCAGTTCTTC,CASSIALSDYNEQFF
NA,TRBV4-3,TRBJ1-2,NA,TGCGCCAGCAGCCAAGTCGTAGAGGGAGGGAATGGCTACACCTTC,CASSQVVEGGNGYTF
NA,TRBV4-1,TRBJ2-3,TRBD2,TGCGCCAGCAGCCAGTCGCGGGAGGGAACAGATACGCAGTATTTT,CASSQSREGTDTQYF
few,TRBV7-9,TRBJ1-3,NA,TGTGCCAGCGGAAACAGGGCGCGAAACACCATATATTTT,CASGNRARNTIYF
NA,TRBV19,TRBJ2-5,TRBD1,TGTGCCAGTAGGGCAGGACAGGGGGCAATTGAGACCCAGTACTTC,CASRAGQGAIETQYF
once,TRBV2,TRBJ2-3,TRBD2,TGTGCCAGCAGAGACGGGACTAGCGGGGTCACAGATACGCAGTATTTT,CASRDGTSGVTDTQYF
NA,TRBV30,TRBJ2-6,NA,TGTGCCTGGAGTAAGGGGTCCTCTGGGGCCAACGTCCTGACTTTC,CAWSKGSSGANVLTF
NA,TRBV6-1,TRBJ2-2,TRBD2,TGTGCCATGGAGCGGGACTCCTTCTCTAGCGGGGAGCTGTTTTTT,CAMERDSFSSGELFF
NA,TRBV6-5,TRBJ1-5,NA,TGTGCCAGCAGTTACTCTTCCGGGTCCAATCAGCCCCAGCATTTT,CASSYSSGSNQPQHF
NA,TRBV5-1,TRBJ2-7,NA,TGCGCCAGCGCCCCACAGGGAGACTACGAGCAGTACTTC,CASAPQGDYEQYF
NA,TRBV18,TRBJ1-5,TRBD1,TGTGCCAGCTCGCGAACAGGGGGTAGGAGCAATCAGCCCCAGCATTTT,CASSRTGGRSNQPQHF
NA,TRBV11-1,TRBJ2-7,NA,TGTGCCAGCAGTCGAAGTTCGGTTATCTCCGAGCAGTACTTC,CASSRSSVISEQYF
NA,TRBV2,TRBJ1-5,NA,TGTGCCAGCAGTGAACAGGGGAATATGATGGGTCAGCCCCAGCATTTT,CASSEQGNMMGQPQHF
NA,TRBV6-5,TRBJ1-1,NA,TGTGCCAGCAGCCCTCCCGGGACAAGGGCTGAAGCTTTCTTT,CASSPPGTRAEAFF
NA,TRBV7-7,TRBJ2-7,NA,TGTGCCAGCAGCCCCTGGGCAGGGGCTAACAACGAGCAGTACTTC,CASSPWAGANNEQYF
NA,TRBV9,TRBJ2-4,NA,TGTGCCAGCAGCGACCCGGGCGGGATAAATGAAGGCATTCAGTACTTC,CASSDPGGINEGIQYF
NA,TRBV5-4,TRBJ1-2,NA,TGTGCCAGCAGCGAAGGACAACCTAACTATGGCTACACCTTC,CASSEGQPNYGYTF
NA,TRBV7-2,TRBJ2-1,TRBD1,TGTGCCAGCAGCCTCCTGACAGGGCACAATGAGCAGTTCTTC,CASSLLTGHNEQFF
NA,TRBV6-1,TRBJ1-1,NA,TGTGCCAGCAGTGGATACAGATCGAACACTGAAGCTTTCTTT,CASSGYRSNTEAFF
NA,TRBV4-2,TRBJ1-2,TRBD1,TGTGCCAGCAGCCAAGTCCCAGGGGGAGAATATGGCTACACCTTC,CASSQVPGGEYGYTF
once,TRBV5-4,TRBJ2-3,TRBD2,TGTGCCAGCAGCCGGACTAGCGGGCCAGATACGCAGTATTTT,CASSRTSGPDTQYF
once,TRBV6-5,TRBJ2-3,NA,TGTGCCAGCAGTTATGGCAGGTTACCAGATACGCAGTATTTT,CASSYGRLPDTQYF
once,TRBV19,TRBJ1-5,NA,TGTGCCAGTCTGGACAGTTATAGCAATCAGCCCCAGCATTTT,CASLDSYSNQPQHF
NA,TRBV4-3,TRBJ1-2,TRBD1,TGCGCCAGCAGCCAGGAAGCAACAGGGGGCAGTGGCTACACCTTC,CASSQEATGGSGYTF
NA,TRBV4-2,TRBJ1-2,NA,TGTGCCAGCAGCCAAGCAGTGGCAGGCCTAAACTATGGCTACACCTTC,CASSQAVAGLNYGYTF
NA,TRBV7-9,TRBJ2-7,TRBD2,TGTGCCAGCAGCTTAAGTCAGGGACTAGCGGGGCGCGAGCAGTACTTC,CASSLSQGLAGREQYF
NA,TRBV7-6,TRBJ2-7,NA,TGTGCCAGCAGCCCCGACGGGAGAGAGCAGTACTTC,CASSPDGREQYF
NA,TRBV19,TRBJ1-5,TRBD1,TGTGCCAGTAGTATAGGACCTGACAGGGTGACTCAGCCCCAGCATTTT,CASSIGPDRVTQPQHF
NA,TRBV4-2,TRBJ2-3,TRBD2,TGTGCCAGCGCTCCGGGACTAGCGGGAGATACGCAGTATTTT,CASAPGLAGDTQYF
NA,TRBV6-1,TRBJ2-3,TRBD2,TGTGCCAGCAGTGTCATGGGACTAGCGGATTACACAGATACGCAGTATTTT,CASSVMGLADYTDTQYF
NA,TRBV2,TRBJ1-2,NA,TGTGCCAGCAGCACAACAGGGTGGGATGGCTACACCTTC,CASSTTGWDGYTF
NA,TRBV15,TRBJ1-6,NA,TGTGCCACCAGCAGAGCCCGGAGATCACCCCTCCACTTT,CATSRARRSPLHF
NA,TRBV4-1,TRBJ2-7,TRBD2,TGCGCCAGCAGCCAAGATCAGGCGGGAGGGGTCTGGGAGCAGTACTTC,CASSQDQAGGVWEQYF
NA,TRBV19,TRBJ2-1,NA,TGTGCCAGTAGTATCGATGGCAGTCTGAAGGGGAATGAGCAGTTCTTC,CASSIDGSLKGNEQFF